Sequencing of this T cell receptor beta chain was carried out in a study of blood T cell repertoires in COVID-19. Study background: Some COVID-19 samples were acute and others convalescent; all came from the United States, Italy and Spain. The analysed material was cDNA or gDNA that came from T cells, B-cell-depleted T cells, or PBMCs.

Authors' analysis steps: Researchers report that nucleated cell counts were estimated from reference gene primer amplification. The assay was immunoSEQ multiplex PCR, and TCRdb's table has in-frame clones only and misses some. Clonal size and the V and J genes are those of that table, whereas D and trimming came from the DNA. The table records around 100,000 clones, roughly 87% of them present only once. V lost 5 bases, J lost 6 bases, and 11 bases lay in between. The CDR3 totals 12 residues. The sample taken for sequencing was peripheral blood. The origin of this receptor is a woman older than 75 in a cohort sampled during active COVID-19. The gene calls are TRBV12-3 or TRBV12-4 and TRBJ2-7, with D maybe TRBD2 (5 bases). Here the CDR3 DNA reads TGTGCCAGCAGTGAGCTAGAGGGCGAGCAGTACTTC. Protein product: CASSELEGEQYF.